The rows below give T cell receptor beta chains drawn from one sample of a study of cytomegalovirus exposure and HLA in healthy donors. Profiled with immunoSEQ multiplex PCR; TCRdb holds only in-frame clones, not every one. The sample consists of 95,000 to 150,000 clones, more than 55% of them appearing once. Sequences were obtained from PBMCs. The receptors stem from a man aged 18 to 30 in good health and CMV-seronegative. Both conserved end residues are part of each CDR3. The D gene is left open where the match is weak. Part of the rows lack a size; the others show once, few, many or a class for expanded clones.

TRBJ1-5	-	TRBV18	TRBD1	TGTGCCAGCTCACCCACCCCGGGGACAGCTAATCAGCCCCAGCATTTT	CASSPTPGTANQPQHF
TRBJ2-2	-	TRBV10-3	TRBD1	TGTGCCATCAGTGTGGGACAGGGGCCCCCGAGCACCGGGGAGCTGTTTTTT	CAISVGQGPPSTGELFF
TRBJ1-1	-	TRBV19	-	TGTGCCAGTAGTATACGGAGAGACAGGCTGAACACTGAAGCTTTCTTT	CASSIRRDRLNTEAFF
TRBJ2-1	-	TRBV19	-	TGTGCCAGTAGTCAATACAATGAGCAGTTCTTC	CASSQYNEQFF
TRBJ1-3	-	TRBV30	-	TGTGCCTGGAGGCCAGAAGCTGGAAACACCATATATTTT	CAWRPEAGNTIYF
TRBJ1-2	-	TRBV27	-	TGTGCCAGCAGTTCGCCCCAGGGTATCGGTGGCTACACCTTC	CASSSPQGIGGYTF
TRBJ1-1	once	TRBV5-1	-	TGCGCCAGCGAATACGGCACGGCCCGGGGGGACACTGAAGCTTTCTTT	CASEYGTARGDTEAFF
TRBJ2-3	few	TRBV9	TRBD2	TGTGCCAGCAGCCCTACAAGCGGGGGAAGGACAGATACGCAGTATTTT	CASSPTSGGRTDTQYF
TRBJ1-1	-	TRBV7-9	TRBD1	TGTGCCAGCAGCCCACCTAGGGACAGGGGGCGGACTGAAGCTTTCTTT	CASSPPRDRGRTEAFF
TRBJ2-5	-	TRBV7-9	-	TGTGCCAGCAGCCCGGGTGTGAGGGCCGGACAGACCCAGTACTTC	CASSPGVRAGQTQYF
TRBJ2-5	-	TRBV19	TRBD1	TGTGCCAGCAGAGGGACAGGGAGAGAGACCCAGTACTTC	CASRGTGRETQYF
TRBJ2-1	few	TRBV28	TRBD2	TGTGCCAGCAGTTTATTCATAACTCCCGGGACTAGCGGGAGGCGGGAGCAGTTCTTC	CASSLFITPGTSGRREQFF
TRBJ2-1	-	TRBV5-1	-	TGCGCCAGCAGCTTGCCTAACAATGAGCAGTTCTTC	CASSLPNNEQFF
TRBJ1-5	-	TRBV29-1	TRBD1	TGCAGCGTTGAAGGGGGGACAGGGGAACAGCCCCAGCATTTT	CSVEGGTGEQPQHF
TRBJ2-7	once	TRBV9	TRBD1	TGTGCCAGCAGCCGGGACAGCCCCGAGCAGTACTTC	CASSRDSPEQYF
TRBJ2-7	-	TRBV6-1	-	TGTGCCAGCAGTGAAGCGTTGCGGTACGAGCAGTACTTC	CASSEALRYEQYF
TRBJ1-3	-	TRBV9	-	TGTGCCAGCAGCGTGGGAGGAGTCGGAAACACCATATATTTT	CASSVGGVGNTIYF
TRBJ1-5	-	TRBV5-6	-	TGTGCCAGCAGCTTTGGAGGGTTTAATAATCAGCCCCAGCATTTT	CASSFGGFNNQPQHF
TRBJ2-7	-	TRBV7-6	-	TGTGCCAGCAGCTTAATACAAAACGAGCAGTACTTC	CASSLIQNEQYF
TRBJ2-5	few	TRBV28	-	TGTGCCAGCACCGACCGGGACATCGAGACCCAGTACTTC	CASTDRDIETQYF
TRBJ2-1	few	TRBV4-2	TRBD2	TGTGCCAGCAGCCCAACTAGCGGGCCCTACAATGAGCAGTTCTTC	CASSPTSGPYNEQFF
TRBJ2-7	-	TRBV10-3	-	TGTGCCATCAGTGTCCAGGGGACCTACGAGCAGTACTTC	CAISVQGTYEQYF
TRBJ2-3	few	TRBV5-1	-	TGCGCCAGCAGCTACCAAAGCATCACAGATACGCAGTATTTT	CASSYQSITDTQYF